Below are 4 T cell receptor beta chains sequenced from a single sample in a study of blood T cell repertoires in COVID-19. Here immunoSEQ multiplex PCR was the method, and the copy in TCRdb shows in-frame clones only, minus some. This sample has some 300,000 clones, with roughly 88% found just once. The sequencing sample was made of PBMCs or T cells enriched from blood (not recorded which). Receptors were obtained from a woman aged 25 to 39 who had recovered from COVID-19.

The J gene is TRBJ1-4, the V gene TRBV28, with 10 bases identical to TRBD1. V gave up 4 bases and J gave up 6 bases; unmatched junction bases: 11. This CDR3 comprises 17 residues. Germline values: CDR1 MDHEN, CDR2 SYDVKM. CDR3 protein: CASSSPGQGNWDEKLFF. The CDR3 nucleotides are TGTGCCAGCAGTTCCCCGGGACAGGGGAATTGGGATGAAAAACTGTTTTTT.

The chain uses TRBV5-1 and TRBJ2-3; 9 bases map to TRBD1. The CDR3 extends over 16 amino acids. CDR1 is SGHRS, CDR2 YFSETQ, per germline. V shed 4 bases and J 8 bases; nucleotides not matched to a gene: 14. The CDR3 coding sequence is TGCGCCAGCAGCGAACAGGGGGCGGAGAGTGGTGTTACGCAGTATTTT. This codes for CASSEQGAESGVTQYF.

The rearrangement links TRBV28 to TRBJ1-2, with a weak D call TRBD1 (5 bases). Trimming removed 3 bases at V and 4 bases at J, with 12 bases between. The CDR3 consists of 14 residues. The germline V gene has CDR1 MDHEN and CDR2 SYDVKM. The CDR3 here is CASSFGGSIYGYTF. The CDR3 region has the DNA TGTGCCAGCAGTTTCGGGGGGTCAATCTATGGCTACACCTTC.

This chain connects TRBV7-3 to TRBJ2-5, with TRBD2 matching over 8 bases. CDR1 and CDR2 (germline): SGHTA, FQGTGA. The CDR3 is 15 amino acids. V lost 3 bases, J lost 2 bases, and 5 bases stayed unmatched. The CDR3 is CASSFQAGAQETQYF. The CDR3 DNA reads TGTGCCAGCAGCTTCCAAGCGGGGGCACAAGAGACCCAGTACTTC.